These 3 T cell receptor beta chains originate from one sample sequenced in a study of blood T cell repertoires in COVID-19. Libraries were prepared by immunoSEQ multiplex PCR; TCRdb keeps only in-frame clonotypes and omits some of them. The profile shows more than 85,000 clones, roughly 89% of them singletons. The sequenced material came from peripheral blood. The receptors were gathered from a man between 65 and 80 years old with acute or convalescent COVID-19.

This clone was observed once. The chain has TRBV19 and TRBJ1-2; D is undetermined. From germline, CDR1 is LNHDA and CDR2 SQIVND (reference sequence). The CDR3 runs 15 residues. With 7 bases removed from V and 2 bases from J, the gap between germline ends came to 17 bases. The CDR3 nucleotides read TGTGCCAGTACCGAGACTCCCGACCAAAACTATGGCTACACCTTC. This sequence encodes CASTETPDQNYGYTF.

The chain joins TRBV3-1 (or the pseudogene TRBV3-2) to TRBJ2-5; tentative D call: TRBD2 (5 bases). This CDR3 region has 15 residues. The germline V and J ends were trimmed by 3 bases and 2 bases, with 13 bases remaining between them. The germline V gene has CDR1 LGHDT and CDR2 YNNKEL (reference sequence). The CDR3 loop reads CASSQQTGFQETQYF. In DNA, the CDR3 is TGTGCCAGCAGCCAGCAAACGGGATTTCAAGAGACCCAGTACTTC.

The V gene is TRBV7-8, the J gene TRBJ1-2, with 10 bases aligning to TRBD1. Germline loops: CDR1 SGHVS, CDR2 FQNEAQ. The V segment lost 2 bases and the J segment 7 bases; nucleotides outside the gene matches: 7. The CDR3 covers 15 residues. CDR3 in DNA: TGTGCCAGCAGCTTAAGGGACAGGGGCGGGGGTGGCTACACCTTC. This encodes CASSLRDRGGGGYTF.